These 15 T cell receptor beta chains originate from one sample sequenced in a study of human T cells and chemical hapten exposure. TCRdb re-derived calls from the RACE reads in MiXCR, one entry per CDR3 protein. Of more than 55,000 distinct CDR3 sequences in the sample, around 11% are singletons; the top ten hold 3% to 4.5%. The time point is: pre-sensitization, week 0. As for treatment: therapeutic diphenylcyclopropenone sensitization with weekly scalp DPC. The material sequenced was whole blood, taken in connection with sensitization to the hapten diphenylcyclopropenone (DPC). These receptors were taken from a woman in her forties with alopecia areata. Some clones in this sample may be carry-over from other donors' samples.

This clonotype occurred many times. V gene TRBV25-1 combines with J gene TRBJ1-2; no clear D gene. The CDR3 consists of 10 residues. CDR1 and CDR2 from the germline V gene are MGHDK and SYGVNS. As DNA, the CDR3 is TGTGAGACCGTGAACTATGGCTACACCTTC. It translates to CETVNYGYTF.

J is TRBJ2-7 and V is TRBV7-2, with D perhaps matching TRBD2 (6 bases). From germline, CDR1 is SGHTA and CDR2 FQGNSA. The CDR3 runs 14 residues. V lost 3 bases and J 7 bases, leaving 16 bases between the germline ends. The CDR3, as DNA: TGTGCCAGCAGCTTTGGCGGGATTTCGCGGGAGCAGTACTTC. This encodes CASSFGGISREQYF.

This clonotype was picked up many times. This chain connects TRBV5-5 to TRBJ1-3; D is unclear. The CDR3 is made up of 14 amino acids. Trimming removed 0 bases at V and 0 bases at J, with 4 bases between. The germline gives CDR1 SGHKS, CDR2 YYEKEE (reference sequence). The CDR3 nucleotides read TGTGCCAGCAGCTTGGGCGGCTCTGGAAACACCATATATTTT. It specifies CASSLGGSGNTIYF.

This clonotype was counted ten times or more. The V and J genes are TRBV30 and TRBJ1-4; D is perhaps TRBD1 (6 bases). This CDR3 is 13 amino acids long. Trimming took off 4 bases at V and 8 bases at J, with 14 bases between the two ends. In germline, CDR1 is GTSNPN, CDR2 SVGIG (reference sequence). The CDR3 bases are TGTGCCTGGACTTCGATAACAGGGGAAAAACTGTTTTTT. As protein: CAWTSITGEKLFF.

The table lists this clonotype with many counts. This chain uses TRBV10-2 with TRBJ1-1, with 7 bases matching TRBD1. Trimming removed 3 bases from V and 4 bases from J; junction bases left unmatched: 2. The CDR3 is made up of 13 amino acids. CDR1 is WSHSY, CDR2 SAAADI, per germline. The CDR3 DNA follows: TGCGCCAGCAGTGACAGGGGGGTCACTGAAGCTTTCTTT. Its protein is CASSDRGVTEAFF.

This clonotype appeared many times. V is TRBV4-2 and J is TRBJ2-6; a possible D gene is TRBD2 (6 bases). This CDR3 spans 17 amino acids. The germline V gene encodes CDR1 LGHNA and CDR2 YNFKEQ. Trimming cost V 3 bases and J 0 bases, with 12 bases left between them. In DNA form, the CDR3 reads TGTGCCAGCAGCCAGGAGGGACCGACCTCTGGGGCCAACGTCCTGACTTTC. Translating gives CASSQEGPTSGANVLTF.

At least ten counts were recorded for this clonotype. The rearrangement joins TRBV20-1 to TRBJ1-5; 7 nucleotides match TRBD1. The CDR3 is 18 amino acids. Germline values: CDR1 DFQATT, CDR2 SNEGSKA (reference sequence). The V gene end was trimmed by 4 bases and the J gene end by 3 bases; junction bases not matched to a gene: 18. The CDR3 loop is CSAISRGLPSLYNQPQHF. The CDR3 DNA is TGCAGTGCTATCTCGAGGGGGCTCCCCTCGCTATACAATCAGCCCCAGCATTTT.

The chain carries TRBV7-3 and TRBJ1-6; the D gene is possibly TRBD1 (6 bases). The CDR3 has 16 amino acids. Trimming stripped 5 bases from V and 10 bases from J, with 21 bases between. Germline CDR1 SGHTA, CDR2 FQGTGA. For the CDR3, the DNA is TGTGCCAGCAGCCTGACCCAGACAGGCCTGGGGTCACCCCTCCACTTT. Its protein is CASSLTQTGLGSPLHF.

This clonotype was seen a few times. The chain has TRBV5-4 and TRBJ2-3; possible D gene TRBD2, 6 bases. Germline V gene data show CDR1 as SGHNT and CDR2 as YYREEE (reference sequence). Trimming shortened V by 4 bases and J by 4 bases, and 16 bases separated the two germline ends. The CDR3 length is 15 residues. The CDR3: CASSPAGTGADTQYF. CDR3 sequence (DNA): TGTGCCAGCAGCCCGGCCGGGACTGGCGCAGATACGCAGTATTTT.

This clonotype was found many times. Here the CDR3 DNA reads TGTGCCACTATTGGGGGACTCCACTACAATGAGCAGTTCTTC. As protein: CATIGGLHYNEQFF. The gene calls are TRBV6-2 or TRBV6-3 and TRBJ2-1; TRBD2 might be the D (6 bases). The germline V and J ends were trimmed by 10 bases and 3 bases, with 16 bases remaining between them. The germline gives CDR1 MNHEY, CDR2 SVGEGT. This CDR3 has 14 amino acids.

This rearrangement joins TRBV7-9 to TRBJ2-5; perhaps D is TRBD1 or TRBD2 (5 bases each). There are 15 residues in the CDR3. Germline CDR1 reads SEHNR; CDR2 reads FQNEAQ (reference sequence). V lost 0 bases, J lost 4 bases, and 12 bases lay in between. The CDR3 DNA reads TGTGCCAGCAGCTTAGCCACAGGAGGAGGAGAGACCCAGTACTTC. Translation gives CASSLATGGGETQYF. Full variable domain (rest looked up from reference TRBV7-9 and TRBJ2-5): DTGVSQNPRHKITKRGQNVTFRCDPISEHNRLYWYRQTLGQGPEFLTYFQNEAQLEKSRLLSDRFSAERPKGSFSTLEIQRTEQGDSAMYLCASSLATGGGETQYFGPGTRLLVL.

J is TRBJ1-2 and V is TRBV7-2, with 10 bases lining up with TRBD1. The CDR3 has 14 amino acids. Germline V gene lookup returns CDR1 SGHTA and CDR2 FQGNSA. The V gene end was trimmed by 4 bases and the J gene end by 8 bases; junction bases not matched to a gene: 7. CDR3 amino acids: CASSSVGDRGGYTF. CDR3 nucleotide sequence: TGTGCCAGCAGCTCGGTAGGGGACAGGGGCGGCTACACCTTC.

This clonotype has ten or more counts. The V and J genes are TRBV12-3 or TRBV12-4 and TRBJ1-2; tentatively, D is TRBD1 (6 bases). The length of the CDR3 is 14 residues. Trimming removed 5 bases from V and 5 bases from J, with 15 bases in between. CDR3 sequence reads: CASSPTDRLYGYTF. CDR3 DNA: TGTGCCAGCAGTCCAACCGACAGGTTATATGGCTACACCTTC.

With regard to this clonotype: A much larger clonotype is one base distant, so this may be a read error. The chain has TRBV12-3 or TRBV12-4 and TRBJ1-4, with a weak D call TRBD1 (5 bases). The V and J ends lost 6 bases and 7 bases respectively, with 18 bases between them. This CDR3 is 15 amino acids long. Here the CDR3 DNA reads TGTGCCAGCAGCTATAGACTGGGGGTGGGTGAAAAACTGTTTTTT. Translating it yields CASSYRLGVGEKLFF.

The chain combines TRBV9 with TRBJ1-1; D is ambiguous. The germline V gene has CDR1 SGDLS and CDR2 YYNGEE. V lost 0 bases, J lost 3 bases, and 12 bases lay in between. The CDR3 is 15 residues long. CDR3 in amino acids: CASSVANELYTEAFF. The DNA of the CDR3 is TGTGCCAGCAGCGTAGCTAATGAACTATACACTGAAGCTTTCTTT.